Included here is one T cell receptor beta chain sequence, with context. The antigen is unknown. These data come from a study of identical twins. Study results and limitations: Instead of following the same donors, the conclusions were based on cross-sectional statistical analysis. It was possible that invariant MAIT and iNKT cells partly confounded the zero-insertion analyses.

TCRdb called the 5' RACE reads again in MiXCR, with one record for every CDR3 protein. The data show hundreds of thousands of distinct CDR3 sequences, with approximately 8% seen just once and approximately 2.1% held by the top ten. After removal of 3 bases from V and 6 bases from J, the junction contained 8 bases not matched to a gene. The CDR3 runs 17 residues. The germline V gene has CDR1 MGHRA and CDR2 YSYEKL. Healthy Caucasians made up all donors. These data were also filed under a second study, of yellow fever vaccine responses in identical twins.

The sequenced material came from memory (CD45RO+) T cells sorted from blood. The rearrangement joins TRBV4-1 to TRBJ2-1; 13 nucleotides match TRBD2. This TCR came from a woman between 18 and 30 years old in good health. The chain's CDR3 is CASSHPGLAGVSNEQFF. CDR3 in DNA: TGCGCCAGCAGCCATCCCGGACTAGCGGGGGTTAGCAATGAGCAGTTCTTC.